The rows below give T cell receptor beta chains drawn from one sample of a study of control samples from healthy donors and cancer patients. Assay: immunoSEQ multiplex PCR; the TCRdb copy retains only in-frame clones and omits some. Of about 180,000 clones listed, about 90% are singletons. What was sequenced was blood. These receptors were obtained from a woman aged 45-59 years in good health. Each CDR3 is given with its conserved first and last residue. The D gene is left open where the match is weak. Clone size, where shown, is once, few, many, or a class for clones that have expanded.

V: TRBV28
J: TRBJ1-4
D: TRBD1
size: -
DNA: TGTGCCAGCAGTTTATCCGGGACAGGGGATGAAAAACTGTTTTTT
CDR3: CASSLSGTGDEKLFF

V: TRBV6-2/TRBV6-3
J: TRBJ1-2
D: -
size: -
DNA: TGTGCCAGCAGTTACCTGAGCGGGCGCGGCTACACCTTC
CDR3: CASSYLSGRGYTF

V: TRBV6-6
J: TRBJ1-6
D: TRBD1
size: -
DNA: TGTGCCAGCAGTCCGGGACAGGGAGTTGGTTCCTATAATTCACCCCTCCACTTT
CDR3: CASSPGQGVGSYNSPLHF

V: TRBV3-1/TRBV3-2
J: TRBJ1-1
D: -
size: few
DNA: TGTGCCAGCAGCCAAGGCAAGTTGAACACTGAAGCTTTCTTT
CDR3: CASSQGKLNTEAFF

V: TRBV4-2
J: TRBJ2-1
D: -
size: few
DNA: TGTGCCAGCAGTCAAGACGGAAATGAGCAGTTCTTC
CDR3: CASSQDGNEQFF

V: TRBV30
J: TRBJ2-7
D: -
size: -
DNA: TGTGCCTGGACCCCCGGGAATCTAGCCCACGAGCAGTACTTC
CDR3: CAWTPGNLAHEQYF

V: TRBV19
J: TRBJ2-1
D: -
size: -
DNA: TGTGCCAGTAGTATAGGGGTCTCCTACAATGAGCAGTTCTTC
CDR3: CASSIGVSYNEQFF

V: TRBV2
J: TRBJ1-1
D: -
size: -
DNA: TGTGCCAGCAGTAGGGCGGCAGCTGAAGCTTTCTTT
CDR3: CASSRAAAEAFF

V: TRBV30
J: TRBJ1-3
D: -
size: few
DNA: TGTGCCTTCTCTCCCTCTGGAAACACCATATATTTT
CDR3: CAFSPSGNTIYF

V: TRBV7-9
J: TRBJ1-2
D: TRBD1
size: -
DNA: TGTGCCAGCAGCTTTCAGACCCAGGGGGCGCCTGGCTACACCTTC
CDR3: CASSFQTQGAPGYTF

V: TRBV7-8
J: TRBJ1-4
D: -
size: -
DNA: TGTGCCAGCAGCGACGGGGGCAGGGCCCAAAATGAAAAACTGTTTTTT
CDR3: CASSDGGRAQNEKLFF